This T cell receptor (beta chain) comes out of a study of metastatic and nonmetastatic thyroid tumors. There are many counts of this clone. TCRdb re-called the PCR reads through MiXCR. The sample gives roughly 38,000 clones, roughly a fifth of which show up once; about 18% is in the top ten. Among the patients, none had received any treatment before thyroid surgery. The CDR3 spans 14 residues. Trimming took 5 bases from V and 4 from J, leaving 13 bases between them. CDR1 is MNHNS, CDR2 SASEGT, per germline. This sequence originates from a female donor with papillary thyroid cancer or a benign thyroid nodule (not recorded which). Some clones in this sample may be carry-over from other donors' samples. The genes are TRBV6-1 and TRBJ2-3, with a weak D call TRBD2 (6 bases). Material: blood. Here the CDR3 reads CASSLPGSPDTQYF. The DNA for the CDR3 is TGTGCCAGCAGTTTACCCGGGAGCCCAGATACGCAGTATTTT.